This T cell receptor beta chain was recovered during a study of cytomegalovirus exposure and HLA in healthy donors. With V trimmed by 3 bases and J by 0 bases, 4 bases remained unmatched. Germline values: CDR1 LNHDA, CDR2 SQIVND (reference sequence). The CDR3 has 15 amino acids. The PCR was carried out with 60 Vbeta primers and 13 Jbeta primers. The protocol was immunoSEQ multiplex PCR, while the TCRdb copy is restricted to in-frame clones and leaves out a portion. The sample contains some 78,000 clones, roughly 80% of which appear only once. This clone showed up just a few times. This CDR3 is also generated by other DNA sequences in the sample.

The sequence was collected from a woman aged 50 to 65 in good health and CMV-seropositive. This sequence joins TRBV19 and TRBJ2-7; 8 bases match TRBD2. The source material was PBMCs. The CDR3 is CASSIAGGSSYEQYF. The CDR3 nucleotides read TGTGCCAGTAGTATCGCGGGGGGCAGCTCCTACGAGCAGTACTTC.